These 27 T cell receptor beta chains share one sample of origin, sequenced in a study of blood T cell repertoires in COVID-19. Libraries were prepared by immunoSEQ multiplex PCR; TCRdb keeps only in-frame clonotypes and omits some of them. Of tens of thousands of clones listed, roughly 84% were seen once; the top ten hold about 2.5%. Sequenced sample: peripheral blood. The receptor set was obtained from an elderly man with active or convalescent COVID-19.

CDR3 loop: CASSGQGIHSPLHF. CDR3 bases: TGTGCCAGCAGCGGCCAGGGGATTCATTCACCCCTCCACTTT. This rearrangement joins TRBV3-1 (or the pseudogene TRBV3-2) to TRBJ1-6, with a possible D match to TRBD1 (6 bases). V was trimmed by 5 bases and J by 8 bases, leaving 13 bases between them. Germline V gene data show CDR1 as LGHDT and CDR2 as YNNKEL (reference sequence). The CDR3 runs 14 residues.

The chain joins TRBV23-1 to TRBJ2-3, with D possibly TRBD2 on 6 matching bases. TRBV23-1 qualifies as an ORF whose function is uncertain. Trimming left V 11 bases short and J 3 bases short, with 15 bases between. The CDR3 covers 13 residues. The DNA of the CDR3 is TGCGCCTCGCCCGGGAGAGGGACAGATACGCAGTATTTT. Translation gives CASPGRGTDTQYF.

This chain uses TRBV20-1 with TRBJ1-1; no firm D call. This CDR3 has 11 amino acids. Trimming stripped 3 bases from V and 10 bases from J, with 12 bases between. The germline gives CDR1 DFQATT, CDR2 SNEGSKA (reference sequence). Here the CDR3 reads CSARIDTGAFF. Written as DNA, the CDR3 is TGCAGTGCTAGGATAGACACCGGAGCTTTCTTT.

The chain has TRBV11-3 and TRBJ2-3, with TRBD1 as a possible D gene (5 bases). This CDR3 comprises 15 residues. The V end was cut by 2 bases, the J end by 1 base, with 10 bases between. CDR1 is SGHNT, CDR2 YENEEA, per germline. The CDR3: CASSLRGTGTDTQYF. The DNA of the CDR3 is TGTGCCAGCAGCTTAAGGGGAACGGGCACAGATACGCAGTATTTT.

The chain carries TRBV12-3 or TRBV12-4 and TRBJ1-2, with TRBD1 matching over 7 bases. The CDR3 spans 12 residues. V lost 11 bases to trimming and J lost 6 bases; unmatched junction nucleotides: 9. CDR3 in amino acids: CASSQGEDGYTF. The CDR3 region has the DNA TGTGCCTCTAGTCAGGGGGAGGATGGCTACACCTTC.

V and J are TRBV6-5 and TRBJ2-3, with 9 bases matching TRBD1. CDR3 size: 15 residues. Germline V gene data show CDR1 as MNHEY and CDR2 as SVGAGI. V trimming: 6 bases; J trimming: 8 bases; junction bases outside the gene matches: 12. The CDR3 spells CASSSSGTGSSTQYF. CDR3 DNA sequence: TGTGCCAGCAGCTCTTCCGGGACAGGGTCGTCTACGCAGTATTTT.

CDR3 DNA: TGTGCCAGCAGTTACTCGGAGGCCCCGAATTCACCCCTCCACTTT. Amino acids: CASSYSEAPNSPLHF. The chain has TRBV6-5 and TRBJ1-6; D unclear. Germline CDR1 MNHEY, CDR2 SVGAGI. The CDR3 is 15 amino acids. Trimming cost V 0 bases and J 7 bases, with 10 bases left between them.

This clone was detected only a few times. This chain joins TRBV12-5 and TRBJ2-2, with D perhaps matching TRBD2 (5 bases). Germline V lookup: CDR1 LGHNT, CDR2 FRNRAP. The CDR3 covers 18 residues. Trimming pared 3 bases from V and 4 bases from J, leaving 21 bases between. DNA for the CDR3: TGTGCTAGTGGTTTAGGAGGTGGCACCCGCCTTGGCACCGGGGAGCTGTTTTTT. Protein sequence: CASGLGGGTRLGTGELFF. The whole variable domain, filled in from reference TRBV12-5 and TRBJ2-2, reads DARVTQTPRHKVTEMGQEVTMRCQPILGHNTVFWYRQTMMQGLELLAYFRNRAPLDDSGMPKDRFSAEMPDATLATLKIQPSEPRDSAVYFCASGLGGGTRLGTGELFFGEGSRLTVL.

Of note for this clone: The same CDR3 also results from other DNA sequences found in this sample. The J gene is TRBJ1-1, the V gene TRBV11-3; D gene ambiguous. V was shortened by 2 bases and J by 5 bases, with 9 bases between the two germline ends. CDR1 SGHNT and CDR2 YENEEA come from the germline V gene. The CDR3 is 13 residues long. The CDR3: CASSLRRETEAFF. For the CDR3, the DNA is TGTGCCAGCAGCTTAAGAAGGGAGACTGAAGCTTTCTTT. The full variable domain, its missing parts supplied by reference TRBV11-3 and TRBJ1-1, is EAGVVQSPRYKIIEKKQPVAFWCNPISGHNTLYWYLQNLGQGPELLIRYENEEAVDDSQLPKDRFSAERLKGVDSTLKIQPAELGDSAVYLCASSLRRETEAFFGQGTRLTVV.

CDR3 coding DNA: TGTGCCAGCAGCTTAGTGGTTTGCGATACAGATACGCAGTATTTT. Protein: CASSLVVCDTDTQYF. The chain couples TRBV13 to TRBJ2-3; D uncertain. Trimming cost V 1 base and J 3 bases, with 11 bases left between them. The CDR3 totals 15 residues. The germline gives CDR1 PRHDT, CDR2 FYEKMQ (reference sequence).

This chain connects TRBV30 to TRBJ2-6, with TRBD1 as a possible D gene (6 bases). The V gene's germline CDR1 is GTSNPN and CDR2 SVGIG (reference sequence). Trimming took off 7 bases at V and 3 bases at J, with 16 bases between the two ends. The CDR3 runs 15 residues. The CDR3 protein is CALDVGASGANVLTF. DNA for the CDR3: TGTGCCTTGGATGTGGGGGCAAGTGGGGCCAACGTCCTGACTTTC.

The chain has TRBV23-1 and TRBJ2-5; D perhaps matches TRBD1 (6 bases). TRBV23-1 is noted as an ORF with a role that remains uncertain. The CDR3 covers 14 residues. V dropped 2 bases and J dropped 4 bases, with 11 bases sitting between them. CDR3 coding DNA: TGCGCCAGCAGTCAAACAGGGTTGCGAGAGACCCAGTACTTC. Protein sequence: CASSQTGLRETQYF.

This rearrangement joins TRBV2 to TRBJ2-7; 7 nucleotides match TRBD1. CDR1 is SNHLY, CDR2 FYNNEI, per germline. J was trimmed by 6 bases and V by 8 bases; bases with no gene match: 13. The CDR3 is 14 residues long. CDR3 DNA: TGTGCCAGCTTGTCGGAACAGGGGTTGAGCGAGCAGTACTTC. Its translation: CASLSEQGLSEQYF.

The V gene is TRBV6-2 or TRBV6-3, the J gene TRBJ1-1; TRBD1 might be the D (5 bases). V was cut by 6 bases and J by 4 bases, with 21 bases left in between. This CDR3 contains 16 residues. From germline, CDR1 is MNHEY and CDR2 SVGEGT. The CDR3 bases are TGTGCCAGCAGCCCTTGGGGGACCGGCGGGGGCACTGAAGCTTTCTTT. This gives the protein CASSPWGTGGGTEAFF.

This rearrangement joins TRBV2 to TRBJ1-2, with TRBD1 matching 9 bases. V dropped 9 bases and J dropped 2; count of bases not matched to a gene: 10. The CDR3 contains 15 residues. Germline V gene sequence: CDR1 SNHLY, CDR2 FYNNEI. This CDR3 is CASRQQGALNYGYTF. The CDR3 DNA sequence: TGTGCCAGTAGACAACAGGGGGCCTTAAACTATGGCTACACCTTC.

This clone turned up a few times. In DNA form, the CDR3 reads TGCGCCAGCAGCCAAGGACACCCATATGGCTACACCTTC. This gives the protein CASSQGHPYGYTF. V gene TRBV4-1 combines with J gene TRBJ1-2; D remains unclear. Germline V gives CDR1 MGHRA, CDR2 YSYEKL. There are 13 residues in the CDR3. V shed 1 base and J shed 5 bases, with 8 bases lying between them.

This clone was observed a few times. The chain combines TRBV6-5 with TRBJ1-4, with D unresolved. The germline gives CDR1 MNHEY, CDR2 SVGAGI. V shed 8 bases and J shed 0 bases, with 10 bases lying between them. The CDR3 has 14 residues. The CDR3 reads CASQTGATNEKLFF. As DNA, the CDR3 is TGTGCCAGCCAAACCGGAGCAACTAATGAAAAACTGTTTTTT.

The chain uses TRBV5-8 and TRBJ1-1; 8 bases are a match to TRBD1. CDR3 length: 13 amino acids. Per the germline V gene, CDR1 is SGHTS and CDR2 is YDEGEE. V lost 4 bases to trimming and J lost 3 bases; unmatched junction nucleotides: 2. CDR3 sequence: CASSTGGYTEAFF. DNA for the CDR3: TGTGCCAGCAGCACAGGGGGGTACACTGAAGCTTTCTTT.

The chain couples TRBV6-5 to TRBJ1-4; TRBD1 matches 7 bases. Germline V gene data show CDR1 as MNHEY and CDR2 as SVGAGI. CDR3 length: 13 residues. V shed 7 bases, J shed 5 bases, and the junction held 4 bases outside the gene matches. CDR3 nucleotides: TGTGCCAGCATCCAACAGGGGAATGAAAAACTGTTTTTT. Encoded protein: CASIQQGNEKLFF.

The chain couples TRBV19 to TRBJ2-7, with D perhaps matching TRBD1 (7 bases). Per the germline V gene, CDR1 is LNHDA and CDR2 is SQIVND (reference sequence). The CDR3 extends over 14 amino acids. V was cut by 4 bases and J by 5 bases, with 15 bases left in between. The DNA of the CDR3 is TGTGCCAGTAGTAGGGTGCAGGGGGGCAACGAGCAGTACTTC. Translation gives CASSRVQGGNEQYF. Full variable domain (outside the CDR3, taken from reference TRBV19 and TRBJ2-7): DGGITQSPKYLFRKEGQNVTLSCEQNLNHDAMYWYRQDPGQGLRLIYYSQIVNDFQKGDIAEGYSVSREKKESFPLTVTSAQKNPTAFYLCASSRVQGGNEQYFGPGTRLTVT.

This chain uses TRBV7-6 with TRBJ2-3; 9 bases align to TRBD2. The CDR3 is made up of 16 amino acids. Per the germline V gene, CDR1 is SGHVS and CDR2 is FNYEAQ. Trimming took 4 bases from V and 4 from J; bases not matched to a gene: 9. CDR3 region: CASSSGLAGRPDTQYF. The CDR3, as DNA: TGTGCCAGCAGCTCGGGCCTAGCGGGAAGGCCAGATACGCAGTATTTT.

The chain is built from TRBV10-3 and TRBJ2-5; TRBD1 agrees at 7 bases. The trim removed 10 bases at V and 5 bases at J, leaving 10 bases unmatched. The V gene's germline CDR1 is ENHRY and CDR2 SYGVKD. CDR3 length: 13 residues. The CDR3 sequence is CATADRVGETQYF. CDR3 nucleotides: TGTGCCACCGCCGACAGGGTCGGGGAGACCCAGTACTTC.

The chain carries TRBV28 and TRBJ1-2, with a possible D match to TRBD1 (6 bases). Between the trimmed V and J ends, which lost 5 bases and 5 bases, there was a span of 21 bases. The CDR3 totals 16 residues. The germline V gene encodes CDR1 MDHEN and CDR2 SYDVKM. The CDR3 spells CASSPGGLPVFYGYTF. The DNA of the CDR3 is TGTGCCAGCAGTCCCGGGGGGCTGCCCGTCTTTTATGGCTACACCTTC.

CDR3 nucleotide sequence: TGTGCCAGCAGCTTATTCACAGGGGGGCTCGCGAACACCGGGGAGCTGTTTTTT. This gives the protein CASSLFTGGLANTGELFF. The chain carries TRBV7-9 and TRBJ2-2, with 8 bases that match TRBD1. Germline-derived CDR1 and CDR2 are SEHNR and FQNEAQ (reference sequence). The V gene end was trimmed by 2 bases and the J gene end by 0 bases; junction bases not matched to a gene: 8. The CDR3 has 18 residues.

This clone was seen a handful of times. The chain links TRBV28 to TRBJ2-1; 12 nucleotides match TRBD2. Unmatched junction bases numbered 8, after V lost 5 bases and J lost 0 bases. CDR1 and CDR2 from the germline V gene are MDHEN and SYDVKM. The length of the CDR3 is 18 residues. The CDR3, as DNA: TGTGCCAGCAGTGGGGAAGGACTAGCGGGAATCTCCTACAATGAGCAGTTCTTC. This sequence encodes CASSGEGLAGISYNEQFF.

This chain links TRBV7-2 with TRBJ2-7; TRBD2 matches at 8 bases. The CDR3 runs 15 residues. V was clipped by 1 base and J by 6 bases; unmatched bases: 8. Germline V gene lookup returns CDR1 SGHTA and CDR2 FQGNSA. The CDR3: CASSLGREVTREQYF. CDR3 nucleotide sequence: TGTGCCAGCAGCTTAGGGCGGGAGGTTACTCGCGAGCAGTACTTC.

The CDR3 DNA sequence: TGTGCCAGTAGGCGACAGGGGGGGGACTATGGCTACACCTTC. Its protein product is CASRRQGGDYGYTF. V is TRBV19 and J is TRBJ1-2, with 9 nucleotides matching TRBD1. The CDR3 length is 14 residues. The junction had 5 bases not matched to a gene; V was cut back by 6 bases and J by 3 bases. Germline CDR1 reads LNHDA; CDR2 reads SQIVND (reference sequence).